This T cell receptor (beta chain) was sequenced for a study of T cells after posttransplantation cyclophosphamide. Overall study results and limits: Skin or GI-infiltrating T cells shared few TRB sequences with blood. Later blood repertoires were often dominated by clones from the donor CD8+ memory compartment. Recipient CMV seropositivity and CMV reactivation strongly tracked TRB clonality.

Busulfan-fludarabine conditioning, marrow transplant, and cyclophosphamide on days +3 and +4 were administered. A single count supports this clone. The target antigen is unknown. Sequenced by immunoSEQ multiplex PCR; TCRdb stores in-frame clones only, minus some. Of 20,000 to 25,000 clones in the sample, 86% are singletons; the top ten hold around 10%. Trimming cost V 1 base and J 3 bases; bases outside gene matches: 4. The V gene's germline CDR1 is SGHTA and CDR2 FQGTGA. The CDR3 is made up of 16 amino acids. The rearrangement joins TRBV7-3 to TRBJ2-3; 10 bases line up with TRBD2. The specimen comprised PBMCs, sampled after allogeneic stem cell transplant with posttransplant cyclophosphamide. This clonotype was obtained from a female patient between 30 and 39 years old who received an allogeneic stem cell transplant from an unrelated donor, was CMV-positive, and had no GVHD. The T cells may come from the graft donor. DNA for the CDR3: TGTGCCAGCAGCTTAATCCCAGCGGGGGGGACAGATACGCAGTATTTT. Translation: CASSLIPAGGTDTQYF.